This passage covers 24 T cell receptor beta chains from one sample sequenced in a study of regulatory T cells in long-lasting Graves disease. Specified time point: persistent/refractory GD, antithyroid drugs over 5 years with positive TRAb. From PBMCs, RNA was extracted and then used to make the TCR library. Construction of TCR beta libraries relied on iRepertoire HTBI primers and on Arm-PCR targeting CDR3 regions. TCRdb itself ran the multiplex PCR reads through MiXCR, one entry per CDR3 protein. This sample has fewer than 600,000 distinct CDR3 sequences, with approximately 23% found just once. The specimen was peripheral blood mononuclear cells (PBMCs), collected when the disease was refractory, from a patient treated with antithyroid drugs. The receptors were sampled from a female donor with Graves disease.

The CDR3 nucleotides are TGTGCCAGCAGCGCTAATTCAGCGGGGAGCGGCTCCTACGAGCAGTACTTC. Encoded protein: CASSANSAGSGSYEQYF. J is TRBJ2-7 and V is TRBV7-9; 7 bases line up with TRBD2. V shed 5 bases and J 0 bases; nucleotides not matched to a gene: 13. Germline loops: CDR1 SEHNR, CDR2 FQNEAQ (reference sequence). The CDR3 extends over 17 amino acids.

This clonotype occurred many times. The V and J genes are TRBV7-2 and TRBJ2-7; unclear D gene. Germline CDR1 SGHTA, CDR2 FQGNSA. Deletions cut 2 bases from V and 7 bases from J, with 12 bases between. CDR3 size: 13 residues. CDR3 in amino acids: CASSLRSTGEQYF. The CDR3 region has the DNA TGTGCCAGCAGCTTAAGATCAACCGGGGAGCAGTACTTC.

This clonotype turned up a few times. The gene calls are TRBV28 and TRBJ2-4; the D call may be TRBD1 or TRBD2 (5 bases each). V was trimmed by 6 bases and J by 1 base, leaving 19 bases between them. The germline V gene encodes CDR1 MDHEN and CDR2 SYDVKM. This CDR3 comprises 17 residues. For the CDR3, the DNA is TGTGCCAGCAGGCTCCCGGGACCCCCAGGGGCCAAAAACATTCAGTACTTC. Amino acids: CASRLPGPPGAKNIQYF.

This chain links TRBV3-1 with TRBJ2-4; 8 nucleotides match TRBD1. There are 17 residues in the CDR3. J gave up 2 bases and V 5 bases, and 11 bases lay outside the gene matches. Looked up from germline, CDR1 is LGHDT and CDR2 is YNNKEL (reference sequence). CDR3 nucleotides: TGTGCCAGCAGCGAAATAGGACAGGGTATTTCCAAAAACATTCAGTACTTC. As protein: CASSEIGQGISKNIQYF.

This clonotype has ten or more counts. The chain combines TRBV27 with TRBJ1-2; TRBD1 matches 11 bases. CDR1 is MNHEY and CDR2 is SMNVEV in the germline V gene (reference sequence). The CDR3 totals 17 residues. J was trimmed by 3 bases and V by 2 bases; bases with no gene match: 8. The CDR3 DNA is TGTGCCAGCAGTTTAGTTGGAGGGACAGGGGGGCACTATGGCTACACCTTC. It is translated as CASSLVGGTGGHYGYTF.

At least ten counts were recorded for this clonotype. CDR3 amino acids: CASSFPPGSLGHEQYF. The DNA of the CDR3 is TGTGCCAGCAGCTTCCCTCCCGGGTCCCTGGGCCACGAGCAGTACTTC. The V gene is TRBV11-2, the J gene TRBJ2-7; no definite D call. This CDR3 has 16 amino acids. Trimming shortened V by 3 bases and J by 5 bases, and 20 bases separated the two germline ends. CDR1 SGHAT and CDR2 FQNNGV come from the germline V gene. Drawing the rest from reference TRBV11-2 and TRBJ2-7, the complete variable domain is EAGVAQSPRYKIIEKRQSVAFWCNPISGHATLYWYQQILGQGPKLLIQFQNNGVVDDSQLPKDRFSAERLKGVDSTLKIQPAKLEDSAVYLCASSFPPGSLGHEQYFGPGTRLTVT.

This clonotype was observed many times. The CDR3 coding sequence is TGTGCCAGCAGTGATAATTACCGGCCTCCACCTCGGGCTTTCTTT. It is translated as CASSDNYRPPPRAFF. V gene TRBV2 combines with J gene TRBJ1-1, with no clear D. CDR3 size: 15 residues. Germline V gene sequence: CDR1 SNHLY, CDR2 FYNNEI. V was cut by 3 bases and J by 11 bases, with 22 bases left in between.

On this clonotype: This clone may be a read error of a much larger clone one base away. J is TRBJ1-2 and V is TRBV27; tentative D call: TRBD1 (6 bases). This CDR3 has 13 amino acids. Looked up from germline, CDR1 is MNHEY and CDR2 is SMNVEV (reference sequence). CDR3 residues: CGSMGAGNYGYTF. The CDR3, as DNA: TGTGGCAGCATGGGGGCAGGGAACTATGGCTACACCTTC.

As regards this clonotype: Relative to the germline gene, one junction end is altered; a read error may explain this. The gene calls are TRBV6-1 and TRBJ1-1; possibly TRBD1 for D (5 bases). In germline, CDR1 is MNHNS, CDR2 SASEGT. This CDR3 has 12 residues. The CDR3 protein is CAGSPQGTEAFF. The CDR3 DNA is TGTGCCGGCAGTCCTCAGGGAACTGAAGCTTTCTTT.

This clonotype was recorded a few times. The chain uses TRBV20-1 and TRBJ1-1, with TRBD1 identical over 8 bases. Germline CDR1 DFQATT, CDR2 SNEGSKA (reference sequence). The CDR3 has 12 residues. The J segment lost 3 bases and the V segment lost 8 bases, leaving 5 bases of the junction unmatched. CDR3 amino acids: CSTRQGHTEAFF. CDR3 coding DNA: TGCAGTACCAGACAGGGGCACACTGAAGCTTTCTTT.

Written as DNA, the CDR3 is TGTGCCAGCAGCTTAAATGTCGGGCAGAACTCCTACGAGCAGTACTTC. Amino acids: CASSLNVGQNSYEQYF. The chain is built from TRBV7-9 and TRBJ2-7; D uncertain. Trimming left V 2 bases short and J 0 bases short, with 14 bases between. Germline V gives CDR1 SEHNR, CDR2 FQNEAQ (reference sequence). The length of the CDR3 is 16 residues.

The V call is TRBV6-1, the J call TRBJ2-2; D gene ambiguous. V was clipped by 6 bases and J by 6 bases, with 8 bases between them. The V gene's germline CDR1 is MNHNS and CDR2 SASEGT. The CDR3 runs 12 residues. The CDR3 DNA reads as TGTGCCAGCAGCACCCCGGCCGGGGAGCTGTTTTTT. Protein sequence: CASSTPAGELFF.

The rearrangement links TRBV9 to TRBJ2-7; 11 bases are shared with TRBD1. CDR1 and CDR2 from the germline V gene are SGDLS and YYNGEE. V was clipped by 0 bases and J by 6 bases; unmatched bases: 2. The CDR3 has 14 residues. The CDR3 sequence: CASSVEGTGGEQYF. The DNA of the CDR3 is TGTGCCAGCAGCGTAGAAGGGACAGGGGGCGAGCAGTACTTC.

This clonotype showed up many times. The chain has TRBV6-5 and TRBJ2-7, with D possibly being TRBD2 (6 bases). This CDR3 contains 15 residues. Trimming removed 0 bases from V and 6 bases from J, with 15 bases in between. Germline values: CDR1 MNHEY, CDR2 SVGAGI. CDR3 in amino acids: CASSYSMVTSIEQYF. In DNA form, the CDR3 reads TGTGCCAGCAGTTACTCTATGGTCACTAGCATCGAGCAGTACTTC.

This clonotype was detected ten times or more. This rearrangement joins TRBV7-2 to TRBJ1-4, with no clear D. V gave up 3 bases and J gave up 5 bases, with 7 bases separating them. The CDR3 length is 13 residues. Germline V gene data show CDR1 as SGHTA and CDR2 as FQGNSA. The CDR3 sequence is CASSLQPNEKLFF. In DNA form, the CDR3 reads TGTGCCAGCAGCTTGCAGCCGAATGAAAAACTGTTTTTT.

This clonotype was seen repeatedly, ten times or more. The genes are TRBV7-2 and TRBJ1-2, with D possibly being TRBD1 (6 bases). With 6 bases removed from V and 2 bases from J, the gap between germline ends came to 10 bases. The CDR3 runs 13 residues. The germline gives CDR1 SGHTA, CDR2 FQGNSA. The CDR3, as DNA: TGTGCCAGCAGTTGGGACACCAACTATGGCTACACCTTC. Protein: CASSWDTNYGYTF.

The chain is built from TRBV6-5 and TRBJ2-7; D is possibly TRBD1 or TRBD2 (5 bases each). The CDR3 runs to 16 residues. CDR1 and CDR2 (germline): MNHEY, SVGAGI. V was cut by 2 bases and J by 2 bases, with 16 bases left in between. CDR3 sequence: CASSYRSGTAAYEQYF. The CDR3 nucleotides are TGTGCCAGCAGTTACCGATCCGGGACGGCCGCCTACGAGCAGTACTTC.

This chain links TRBV28 with TRBJ2-5, with 8 bases lining up with TRBD1. The CDR3 runs 15 residues. Germline CDR1 MDHEN, CDR2 SYDVKM. The junction had 7 bases not matched to a gene; V was cut back by 6 bases and J by 1 base. CDR3 loop: CASSSGQDSQETQYF. The CDR3 DNA sequence: TGTGCCAGCAGCTCGGGACAGGACTCCCAAGAGACCCAGTACTTC.

The genes are TRBV11-2 and TRBJ2-2; TRBD2 matches at 8 bases. Trimming took 4 bases from V and 0 from J; bases not matched to a gene: 4. Germline V gives CDR1 SGHAT, CDR2 FQNNGV. The CDR3 covers 16 residues. The CDR3 DNA sequence: TGTGCCAGCAGCTCGGCGGGAGGAGCGAACACCGGGGAGCTGTTTTTT. This encodes CASSSAGGANTGELFF.

This clonotype has only a few counts. This chain links TRBV2 with TRBJ2-2; unclear D gene. The length of the CDR3 is 11 residues. Germline values: CDR1 SNHLY, CDR2 FYNNEI. V was trimmed by 9 bases and J by 4 bases, leaving 6 bases between them. The DNA of the CDR3 is TGTGCCAGTACATTCACCGGGGAGCTGTTTTTT. Translated, it gives CASTFTGELFF.

This clonotype was seen many times. The chain employs TRBV20-1 and TRBJ2-5, with D perhaps assigned TRBD1 or TRBD2 (5 bases each). Trimming cost V 3 bases and J 4 bases, with 21 bases left between them. This CDR3 contains 16 residues. Germline V gene sequence: CDR1 DFQATT, CDR2 SNEGSKA (reference sequence). The CDR3 loop is CSASPDGAVRRETQYF. The CDR3 DNA reads TGCAGTGCTAGCCCCGACGGGGCAGTGAGACGAGAGACCCAGTACTTC.

This clonotype has just a few counts. This rearrangement joins TRBV7-8 to TRBJ2-5; D gene uncertain. The V end was cut by 2 bases, the J end by 4 bases, with 14 bases between. The germline V gene encodes CDR1 SGHVS and CDR2 FQNEAQ. This CDR3 is built from 15 residues. The CDR3 is CASSLSRSWVETQYF. In DNA form, the CDR3 reads TGTGCCAGCAGCTTAAGTCGGAGTTGGGTAGAGACCCAGTACTTC.

At least ten counts were recorded for this clonotype. The rearrangement joins TRBV6-4 to TRBJ1-6; unclear D gene. With 6 bases removed from V and 9 bases from J, the gap between germline ends came to 18 bases. Germline lookup yields CDR1 MRHNA and CDR2 SNTAGT. The length of the CDR3 is 15 residues. The DNA of the CDR3 is TGTGCCAGCAGGTTCTCAACAGAGGTCGGTTCACCCCTCCACTTT. Its protein product is CASRFSTEVGSPLHF.

This clonotype was detected a few times. V is TRBV19 and J is TRBJ2-2, with 9 nucleotides matching TRBD1. The CDR3 length is 15 residues. The junction had 4 bases not matched to a gene; V was cut back by 3 bases and J by 5 bases. Germline assignment: CDR1 LNHDA and CDR2 SQIVND (reference sequence). The CDR3 sequence: CASSIDRGKTGELFF. CDR3 sequence (DNA): TGTGCCAGTAGTATTGACAGGGGGAAAACCGGGGAGCTGTTTTTT.